Shown below are 19 T cell receptor beta chains from a single sample sequenced in a study of blood T cell repertoires in COVID-19. Libraries were prepared by immunoSEQ multiplex PCR; TCRdb keeps only in-frame clonotypes and omits some of them. Of 21,000 or so clones in the sample, under 90% were seen once. Sequenced: peripheral blood. These receptors all come from a man aged 45-65 years with active COVID-19.

V is TRBV6-6 and J is TRBJ1-1; unclear D gene. The V gene's germline CDR1 is MNHNY and CDR2 SVGAGI (reference sequence). CDR3 length: 13 amino acids. Trimming removed 6 bases at V and 11 bases at J, with 19 bases between. CDR3 sequence: CASRLLPESGAFF. DNA of the CDR3: TGTGCCAGCAGACTACTGCCGGAATCTGGGGCTTTCTTT.

This sequence joins TRBV12-5 and TRBJ1-1; no clear D gene. V gave up 5 bases and J gave up 1 base, with 5 bases separating them. CDR1 and CDR2 (germline): LGHNT, FRNRAP. The CDR3 has 12 residues. In DNA form, the CDR3 reads TGTGCTAGTGGTCCAGGGAACACTGAAGCTTTCTTT. Amino acid sequence: CASGPGNTEAFF. The complete variable domain, with remaining parts taken from reference TRBV12-5 and TRBJ1-1, reads DARVTQTPRHKVTEMGQEVTMRCQPILGHNTVFWYRQTMMQGLELLAYFRNRAPLDDSGMPKDRFSAEMPDATLATLKIQPSEPRDSAVYFCASGPGNTEAFFGQGTRLTVV.

This chain connects TRBV15 to TRBJ2-7; D perhaps matches TRBD1 (6 bases). V was trimmed by 2 bases and J by 8 bases, leaving 13 bases between them. The germline V gene has CDR1 LNHNV and CDR2 YYDKDF (reference sequence). The CDR3 has 13 residues. The CDR3 DNA follows: TGTGCCACCAGCAGAAACTCAGGACAGCAGCAGTACTTC. Protein product: CATSRNSGQQQYF.

This clone was picked up a small number of times. The CDR3 coding sequence is TGCAGCGTTGAAGGACATACCGGGGAGCTGTTTTTT. Protein: CSVEGHTGELFF. The gene calls are TRBV29-1 and TRBJ2-2; D not certain. The CDR3 runs 12 residues. Trimming removed 1 base from V and 5 bases from J, with 5 bases in between. Germline CDR1 SQVTM, CDR2 ANQGSEA.

The rearrangement links TRBV4-1 to TRBJ2-5; 11 bases map to TRBD2. Unmatched junction bases numbered 10, after V lost 1 base and J lost 6 bases. The V gene's germline CDR1 is MGHRA and CDR2 YSYEKL. This CDR3 contains 17 residues. CDR3 in amino acids: CASSQGPSGGPRKTQYF. CDR3 sequence (DNA): TGCGCCAGCAGCCAAGGGCCTAGCGGGGGGCCGAGAAAGACCCAGTACTTC.

CDR3 protein: CASSPDRPYNSPLHF. DNA of the CDR3: TGTGCCAGCAGCCCGGACAGGCCTTATAATTCACCCCTCCACTTT. The gene calls are TRBV7-9 and TRBJ1-6; the match to TRBD1 covers 7 bases. The CDR3 is 15 residues long. CDR1 SEHNR and CDR2 FQNEAQ come from the germline V gene (reference sequence). The ends lost 5 bases at V and 4 bases at J; junction bases unmatched: 5.

The genes are TRBV5-1 and TRBJ2-2; D gene unclear. The CDR3 runs to 16 residues. Germline V gene lookup returns CDR1 SGHRS and CDR2 YFSETQ. Trimming pared 1 base from V and 0 bases from J, leaving 10 bases between. CDR3 DNA sequence: TGCGCCAGCAGCTTGACCGGGTTCGCGAACACCGGGGAGCTGTTTTTT. Translating it yields CASSLTGFANTGELFF.

The chain uses TRBV9 and TRBJ1-1; the match to TRBD1 covers 9 bases. CDR3 length: 16 amino acids. The ends lost 3 bases at V and 2 bases at J; junction bases unmatched: 8. The germline V gene has CDR1 SGDLS and CDR2 YYNGEE. The CDR3 region is CASSAGTGNPNTEAFF. The CDR3 DNA is TGTGCCAGCAGCGCCGGGACAGGGAATCCTAACACTGAAGCTTTCTTT.

This chain links TRBV2 with TRBJ2-3; 7 bases are a match to TRBD1. V shed 9 bases and J 0 bases; nucleotides not matched to a gene: 6. The CDR3 sequence is 14 residues long. Germline-derived CDR1 and CDR2 are SNHLY and FYNNEI. The CDR3 coding sequence is TGTGCCAGGAGGGACAGCCCTAGCACAGATACGCAGTATTTT. Protein product: CARRDSPSTDTQYF. Full variable domain (missing parts from reference TRBV2 and TRBJ2-3): EPEVTQTPSHQVTQMGQEVILRCVPISNHLYFYWYRQILGQKVEFLVSFYNNEISEKSEIFDDQFSVERPDGSNFTLKIRSTKLEDSAMYFCARRDSPSTDTQYFGPGTRLTVL.

The chain carries TRBV3-1 (or the pseudogene TRBV3-2) and TRBJ2-1; weak D call: TRBD2 (5 bases). This CDR3 comprises 14 residues. The germline CDR1 and CDR2 sequences are LGHDT and YNNKEL (reference sequence). V lost 2 bases, J lost 10 bases, and 15 bases lay in between. The CDR3 nucleotides read TGTGCCAGCAGCCAATTGGTAGCGAGAGACGAGCAGTTCTTC. Translating gives CASSQLVARDEQFF.

The chain joins TRBV18 to TRBJ2-7; 8 bases align to TRBD1. Trimming cost V 2 bases and J 7 bases; bases outside gene matches: 7. The CDR3 extends over 14 amino acids. CDR1 is KGHSH and CDR2 is LQKENI in the germline V gene. CDR3 in amino acids: CASSPSDRAWEQYF. CDR3 coding DNA: TGTGCCAGCTCACCATCGGACAGGGCCTGGGAGCAGTACTTC.

This chain joins TRBV7-9 and TRBJ2-7; D possibly corresponds to TRBD2 (7 bases). The CDR3 has 16 residues. Germline values: CDR1 SEHNR, CDR2 FQNEAQ (reference sequence). V was pared by 0 bases and J by 2 bases, with 14 bases between. CDR3 nucleotide sequence: TGTGCCAGCAGCTTAGCGCTCGCGGGGGCCGCCTACGAGCAGTACTTC. Translation: CASSLALAGAAYEQYF.

The V gene is TRBV30, the J gene TRBJ2-7; 9 nucleotides match TRBD2. V dropped 2 bases and J dropped 3; count of bases not matched to a gene: 8. Germline-derived CDR1 and CDR2 are GTSNPN and SVGIG (reference sequence). There are 15 residues in the CDR3. CDR3: CAWSIASGGNYEQYF. For the CDR3, the DNA is TGTGCCTGGAGTATTGCAAGCGGGGGGAACTACGAGCAGTACTTC. The full variable domain, its missing parts supplied by reference TRBV30 and TRBJ2-7, is SQTIHQWPATLVQPVGSPLSLECTVEGTSNPNLYWYRQAAGRGLQLLFYSVGIGQISSEVPQNLSASRPQDRQFILSSKKLLLSDSGFYLCAWSIASGGNYEQYFGPGTRLTVT.

In regard to this clone: Additional DNA sequences in this sample encode the identical CDR3. J is TRBJ2-1 and V is TRBV7-2; 9 nucleotides agree with TRBD1. This CDR3 is 15 amino acids long. The V segment lost 9 bases and the J segment 3 bases; nucleotides outside the gene matches: 9. From germline, CDR1 is SGHTA and CDR2 FQGNSA. The CDR3 reads CASSYGQGNYNEQFF. In nucleotides, the CDR3 is TGTGCCAGTAGTTATGGACAGGGGAACTACAATGAGCAGTTCTTC.

The chain employs TRBV2 and TRBJ2-2; D is perhaps TRBD1 (6 bases). Germline assignment: CDR1 SNHLY and CDR2 FYNNEI. This CDR3 spans 13 amino acids. Trimming took 4 bases from V and 3 from J, leaving 6 bases between them. The CDR3: CASSGQDTGELFF. The CDR3 coding sequence is TGTGCCAGCAGTGGACAGGACACCGGGGAGCTGTTTTTT.

This chain joins TRBV7-9 and TRBJ2-2; D unresolved. The germline CDR1 and CDR2 sequences are SEHNR and FQNEAQ (reference sequence). The CDR3 sequence is 14 residues long. V dropped 5 bases and J dropped 3 bases, with 10 bases sitting between them. CDR3: CASSAIAHTGELFF. CDR3 DNA: TGTGCCAGCAGCGCAATAGCACACACCGGGGAGCTGTTTTTT.

The chain employs TRBV7-2 and TRBJ2-3, with a possible D match to TRBD2 (5 bases). The CDR3 is 15 amino acids. Germline V gives CDR1 SGHTA, CDR2 FQGNSA. V gave up 2 bases and J gave up 0 bases, with 9 bases separating them. The CDR3 protein is CASSLLTISTDTQYF. CDR3 coding DNA: TGTGCCAGCAGCTTACTGACTATAAGCACAGATACGCAGTATTTT.

Here the CDR3 reads CASSYSTGLANQPQHF. The CDR3 coding sequence is TGTGCCAGCAGTTACTCGACAGGATTAGCAAATCAGCCCCAGCATTTT. The chain employs TRBV6-5 and TRBJ1-5, with a possible D match to TRBD1 (6 bases). This CDR3 is 16 amino acids long. The germline V gene encodes CDR1 MNHEY and CDR2 SVGAGI. V was clipped by 0 bases and J by 4 bases, with 13 bases between them.

This clone has only a few counts. The V call is TRBV7-2, the J call TRBJ2-5, with 11 bases fitting TRBD1. V trimming: 4 bases; J trimming: 0 bases; junction bases outside the gene matches: 1. This CDR3 contains 15 residues. Germline CDR1 is SGHTA and CDR2 is FQGNSA. In nucleotides, the CDR3 is TGTGCCAGCAGCTGGGGACAGGGGGACCAAGAGACCCAGTACTTC. Protein sequence: CASSWGQGDQETQYF.